The 26 T cell receptor beta chains below were found in one sample sequenced in a study of cytotoxic CD8 clonotypes in ibrutinib-treated CLL. Sequencing used immunoSEQ multiplex PCR; TCRdb keeps in-frame clones, though not all of them. The sample includes about 14,000 clones, 64% of them seen just once. The sample consisted of PBMCs, taken before ibrutinib treatment. These receptors came from a human donor with chronic lymphocytic leukemia.

The chain recombines TRBV10-3 with TRBJ2-1; D is perhaps TRBD2 (5 bases). This CDR3 contains 11 residues. Germline loops: CDR1 ENHRY, CDR2 SYGVKD. V dropped 4 bases and J dropped 7 bases, with 5 bases sitting between them. The CDR3 protein is CAISGENEQFF. CDR3 bases: TGTGCCATCAGTGGGGAGAATGAGCAGTTCTTC.

The chain carries TRBV10-2 and TRBJ1-5, with no clear D. Trimming stripped 2 bases from V and 4 bases from J, with 15 bases between. The CDR3 contains 16 residues. Germline-derived CDR1 and CDR2 are WSHSY and SAAADI. The CDR3 is CASSEATPAGNQPQHF. Written as DNA, the CDR3 is TGCGCCAGCAGTGAGGCGACTCCCGCTGGGAATCAGCCCCAGCATTTT.

The chain joins TRBV5-1 to TRBJ1-4; 10 bases fit TRBD1. V lost 0 bases and J lost 4; bases outside the gene matches: 0. This CDR3 contains 15 residues. Germline values: CDR1 SGHRS, CDR2 YFSETQ. This CDR3 reads CASSLGDRGNEKLFF. The DNA of the CDR3 is TGCGCCAGCAGCTTGGGGGACAGGGGTAATGAAAAACTGTTTTTT.

V usage is TRBV11-2 and J usage is TRBJ1-4; TRBD1 aligns across 7 bases. In germline, CDR1 is SGHAT, CDR2 FQNNGV. Germline trimming cut 5 bases from V and 8 bases from J; bases unmatched to any gene: 11. The CDR3 runs 15 residues. For the CDR3, the DNA is TGTGCCAGCAGCCTCCCAGGGGGGGGGAGCGAAAAACTGTTTTTT. This encodes CASSLPGGGSEKLFF.

The chain joins TRBV7-9 to TRBJ2-5; TRBD2 matches 7 bases. Germline V CDR1 and CDR2: SEHNR, FQNEAQ (reference sequence). This CDR3 comprises 14 residues. V gave up 3 bases and J gave up 3 bases; unmatched junction bases: 4. The CDR3 is CASSFAGLEETQYF. In nucleotides, the CDR3 is TGTGCCAGCAGCTTTGCCGGACTAGAAGAGACCCAGTACTTC.

The J gene is TRBJ1-2, the V gene TRBV9; 8 bases align to TRBD1. The V gene's germline CDR1 is SGDLS and CDR2 YYNGEE. With V trimmed by 4 bases and J by 3 bases, 17 bases remained unmatched. The CDR3 has 18 residues. CDR3 region: CASSPRMGAVQGDYGYTF. In DNA form, the CDR3 reads TGTGCCAGCAGCCCTCGAATGGGGGCCGTACAGGGGGACTATGGCTACACCTTC.

V usage is TRBV5-8 and J usage is TRBJ1-4; D call uncertain. CDR3 length: 18 residues. Germline CDR1 is SGHTS and CDR2 is YDEGEE. The germline V and J ends were trimmed by 2 bases and 0 bases, with 17 bases remaining between them. The CDR3 spells CASSFRVQVIATNEKLFF. The CDR3, as DNA: TGTGCCAGCAGCTTCCGCGTGCAGGTCATTGCAACTAATGAAAAACTGTTTTTT.

This clone was detected only a few times. The chain couples TRBV5-4 to TRBJ2-7; D uncertain. V was pared by 3 bases and J by 4 bases, with 8 bases between. The CDR3 runs to 12 residues. Germline values: CDR1 SGHNT, CDR2 YYREEE (reference sequence). The CDR3 region is CASSSSLYEQYF. As DNA, the CDR3 is TGTGCCAGCAGCTCGTCCCTATACGAGCAGTACTTC.

This clone appeared a few times. The gene calls are TRBV27 and TRBJ1-2, with a possible D match to TRBD1 (5 bases). Germline-derived CDR1 and CDR2 are MNHEY and SMNVEV (reference sequence). The CDR3 length is 14 residues. Trimming cost V 0 bases and J 8 bases, with 13 bases left between them. CDR3 region: CASSLSAGQEGYTF. The CDR3, as DNA: TGTGCCAGCAGTTTATCCGCGGGGCAAGAGGGCTACACCTTC.

The chain is built from TRBV5-6 and TRBJ1-1, with D unresolved. Germline V gene sequence: CDR1 SGHDT, CDR2 YYEEEE. The V end was cut by 2 bases, the J end by 2 bases, with 7 bases between. The CDR3 covers 13 residues. The CDR3 here is CASSFVDNTEAFF. The DNA for the CDR3 is TGTGCCAGCAGCTTTGTAGACAACACTGAAGCTTTCTTT. Filled out from reference TRBV5-6 and TRBJ1-1, the complete variable domain reads DAGVTQSPTHLIKTRGQQVTLRCSPKSGHDTVSWYQQALGQGPQFIFQYYEEEERQRGNFPDRFSGHQFPNYSSELNVNALLLGDSALYLCASSFVDNTEAFFGQGTRLTVV.

The gene calls are TRBV9 and TRBJ1-6; D perhaps matches TRBD1 (5 bases). V was pared by 0 bases and J by 7 bases, with 14 bases between. The CDR3 loop spans 16 amino acids. In germline, CDR1 is SGDLS, CDR2 YYNGEE. CDR3 residues: CASSVGGELGNSPLHF. CDR3 nucleotide sequence: TGTGCCAGCAGCGTAGGGGGGGAACTAGGGAATTCACCCCTCCACTTT.

This clone was seen repeatedly, ten times or more. V is TRBV5-1 and J is TRBJ2-7; 8 nucleotides match TRBD1. V gave up 0 bases and J gave up 5 bases; unmatched junction bases: 7. The CDR3 consists of 15 residues. CDR1 SGHRS and CDR2 YFSETQ come from the germline V gene. For the CDR3, the DNA is TGCGCCAGCAGCTTGGAGGGCAGGGGGCTCGACGAGCAGTACTTC. As protein: CASSLEGRGLDEQYF.

This clone was detected a few times. The CDR3 spells CASRGRGLHSYNEQFF. CDR3 bases: TGTGCCAGCCGTGGCCGGGGACTACACTCCTACAATGAGCAGTTCTTC. This rearrangement joins TRBV25-1 to TRBJ2-1, with TRBD2 matching over 7 bases. The germline V gene has CDR1 MGHDK and CDR2 SYGVNS. This CDR3 region has 16 residues. After removal of 8 bases from V and 0 bases from J, the junction contained 10 bases not matched to a gene.

The chain employs TRBV2 and TRBJ1-1; no definite D call. The V end was cut by 8 bases, the J end by 6 bases, with 10 bases between. This CDR3 is 11 amino acids long. Germline loops: CDR1 SNHLY, CDR2 FYNNEI. The CDR3 is CASRNLPEAFF. The CDR3 bases are TGTGCCAGCCGAAACCTACCTGAAGCTTTCTTT.

The rearrangement joins TRBV5-8 to TRBJ1-5; D may be TRBD1 (5 bases). Germline-derived CDR1 and CDR2 are SGHTS and YDEGEE. This CDR3 is 14 amino acids long. The V gene lost 3 bases and the J gene lost 5 bases, with 12 bases spanning the gap. The CDR3 DNA sequence: TGTGCCAGCAGCTGGGACCCCCTCTATCAGCCCCAGCATTTT. It is translated as CASSWDPLYQPQHF.

This chain connects TRBV5-5 to TRBJ1-4, with D possibly matching TRBD1 (6 bases). CDR1 is SGHKS, CDR2 YYEKEE, per germline (reference sequence). Trimming shortened V by 6 bases and J by 0 bases, and 9 bases separated the two germline ends. The CDR3 sequence is 14 residues long. CDR3 loop: CASIQGSTNEKLFF. CDR3 nucleotide sequence: TGTGCCAGCATCCAGGGGTCAACTAATGAAAAACTGTTTTTT.

The genes are TRBV29-1 and TRBJ2-3; D may be TRBD1 (6 bases). CDR3 length: 13 residues. The germline gives CDR1 SQVTM, CDR2 ANQGSEA. V was shortened by 1 base and J by 5 bases, with 10 bases between the two germline ends. The CDR3, as DNA: TGCAGCGTTGAAGTGGCAGGGGAAGATACGCAGTATTTT. Encoded protein: CSVEVAGEDTQYF.

Only one count was recorded for this clone. The V and J genes are TRBV7-9 and TRBJ1-2; 7 bases are shared with TRBD1. V lost 5 bases, J lost 0 bases, and 9 bases stayed unmatched. This CDR3 is 16 amino acids long. Germline loops: CDR1 SEHNR, CDR2 FQNEAQ (reference sequence). In DNA form, the CDR3 reads TGTGCCAGCAGCGCACCGGGACAGAGAGCTAACTATGGCTACACCTTC. Translation: CASSAPGQRANYGYTF.

V is TRBV7-6 and J is TRBJ1-4, with D uncertain. Germline V gives CDR1 SGHVS, CDR2 FNYEAQ. The CDR3 length is 14 residues. V was pared by 4 bases and J by 7 bases, with 13 bases between. CDR3 amino acids: CASSSSRSAEKLFF. The CDR3 DNA is TGTGCCAGCAGCTCTTCCCGATCAGCTGAAAAACTGTTTTTT.

The chain combines TRBV19 with TRBJ2-7, with TRBD1 matching 7 bases. V shed 3 bases, J shed 4 bases, and the junction held 6 bases outside the gene matches. CDR3 size: 14 residues. Germline V lookup: CDR1 LNHDA, CDR2 SQIVND (reference sequence). The CDR3 sequence is CASSMVAGGYEQYF. The DNA for the CDR3 is TGTGCCAGTAGTATGGTGGCAGGGGGATACGAGCAGTACTTC.

V and J are TRBV27 and TRBJ2-7, with TRBD2 matching over 9 bases. V was pared by 2 bases and J by 1 base, with 6 bases of the junction left unmatched. The CDR3 consists of 16 residues. CDR1 and CDR2 (germline): MNHEY, SMNVEV (reference sequence). The CDR3 is CASSLRLAELSYEQYF. The CDR3, as DNA: TGTGCCAGCAGTTTAAGACTAGCGGAATTATCCTACGAGCAGTACTTC.

This clone has more than one count but fewer than ten. This chain connects TRBV5-1 to TRBJ2-3, with 8 bases lining up with TRBD2. The germline gives CDR1 SGHRS, CDR2 YFSETQ. J gave up 2 bases and V 4 bases, and 6 bases lay outside the gene matches. The CDR3 covers 15 residues. As DNA, the CDR3 is TGCGCCAGCAGCACAAAACTAGCGGCCACAGATACGCAGTATTTT. It yields the protein CASSTKLAATDTQYF.

The rearrangement joins TRBV13 to TRBJ1-1, with 11 bases fitting TRBD1. CDR3 length: 16 residues. Germline loops: CDR1 PRHDT, CDR2 FYEKMQ (reference sequence). The trim removed 4 bases at V and 1 base at J, leaving 5 bases unmatched. The CDR3 here is CASSSTGTGGNTEAFF. The CDR3 DNA sequence: TGTGCCAGCAGCTCCACCGGGACAGGGGGGAACACTGAAGCTTTCTTT.

J is TRBJ1-4 and V is TRBV5-1; TRBD1 agrees at 10 bases. V lost 4 bases, J lost 5 bases, and 5 bases stayed unmatched. Germline CDR1 SGHRS, CDR2 YFSETQ. The CDR3 is made up of 15 amino acids. CDR3 loop: CASSRWTGGNEKLFF. The CDR3 DNA reads TGCGCCAGCAGCCGGTGGACAGGGGGAAATGAAAAACTGTTTTTT.

The rearrangement links TRBV19 to TRBJ1-1; D not resolved. The ends were cut back, 1 base at V and 7 bases at J, with 10 bases in the middle. The CDR3 runs to 13 residues. Germline V CDR1 and CDR2: LNHDA, SQIVND (reference sequence). CDR3: CASSIVPTDEAFF. In DNA form, the CDR3 reads TGTGCCAGTAGTATAGTTCCGACGGATGAAGCTTTCTTT. The full variable domain, with the rest looked up from reference TRBV19 and TRBJ1-1, is DGGITQSPKYLFRKEGQNVTLSCEQNLNHDAMYWYRQDPGQGLRLIYYSQIVNDFQKGDIAEGYSVSREKKESFPLTVTSAQKNPTAFYLCASSIVPTDEAFFGQGTRLTVV.

This chain joins TRBV11-3 and TRBJ1-6; perhaps TRBD1 as D (5 bases). V gave up 2 bases and J gave up 6 bases, with 8 bases separating them. Germline V gene sequence: CDR1 SGHNT, CDR2 YENEEA. CDR3 length equals 14 residues. CDR3 coding DNA: TGTGCCAGCAGCTTACAGGGAGCTAATTCACCCCTCCACTTT. Protein: CASSLQGANSPLHF. Full variable domain (remainder filled in from reference TRBV11-3 and TRBJ1-6): EAGVVQSPRYKIIEKKQPVAFWCNPISGHNTLYWYLQNLGQGPELLIRYENEEAVDDSQLPKDRFSAERLKGVDSTLKIQPAELGDSAVYLCASSLQGANSPLHFGNGTRLTVT.